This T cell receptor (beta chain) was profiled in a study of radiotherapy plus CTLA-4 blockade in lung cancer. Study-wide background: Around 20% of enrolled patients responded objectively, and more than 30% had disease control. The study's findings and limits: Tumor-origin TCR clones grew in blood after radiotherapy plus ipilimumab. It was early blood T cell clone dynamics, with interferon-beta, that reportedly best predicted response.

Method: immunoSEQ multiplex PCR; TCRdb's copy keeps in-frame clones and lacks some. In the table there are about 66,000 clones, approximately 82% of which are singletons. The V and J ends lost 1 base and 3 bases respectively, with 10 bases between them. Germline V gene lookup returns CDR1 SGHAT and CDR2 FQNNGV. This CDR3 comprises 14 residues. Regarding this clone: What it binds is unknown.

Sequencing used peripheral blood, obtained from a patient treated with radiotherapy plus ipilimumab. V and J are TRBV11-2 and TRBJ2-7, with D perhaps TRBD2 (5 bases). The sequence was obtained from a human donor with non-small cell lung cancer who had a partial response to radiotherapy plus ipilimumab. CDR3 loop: CASSLGRGDYEQYF. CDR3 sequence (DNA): TGTGCCAGCAGCTTAGGTCGGGGAGACTACGAGCAGTACTTC.